Sequencing of this T cell receptor (beta chain) was carried out in a study of naive and memory T cell subsets. V lost 7 bases and J 3 bases, leaving 20 bases between the germline ends. CDR1 is DFQATT and CDR2 is SNEGSKA in the germline V gene (reference sequence). There are 15 residues in the CDR3. Study-level findings and limits: Each distinct alpha or beta sequence counts as one clonotype. Naive repertoires, especially CD8, held a few larger clonotypes, possibly memory cells re-expressing CD45RA. In CD4 and CD8 cells, diversity dropped from naive through EMRA.

CMV status came from CD4+ T cell IFNgamma after overnight CMV lysate stimulation of fresh PBMCs. Sequential positive selection took CD4 T cells first, then CD8 T cells. Worth noting for this clonotype: No antigen is known for it.

An equimolar mix of two oligonucleotides served as the beta constant-region primer for TRBC1 and TRBC2. Ligated cDNA was amplified by four rounds of PCR with nested alpha and beta constant-region primers and SP2. TCRdb reanalysed the UMI-ligation and nested PCR reads using MiXCR and keeps one entry per CDR3 protein. The table lists approximately 150,000 distinct CDR3 sequences, roughly 22% of them singletons, with 0.11% in the top ten. The source material was naive CD4+ T cells from blood. The chain employs TRBV20-1 and TRBJ2-3; D is possibly TRBD2 (5 bases). This TCR was sampled from a human donor in good health. In DNA form, the CDR3 reads TGCAGTGGTCGGAGGTACTATTCAGAAACAGATACGCAGTATTTT. Translated: CSGRRYYSETDTQYF.